The T cell receptor (beta chain) under discussion was sequenced for a study of T cells after somatic rescue of genetic block. The protocol was immunoSEQ multiplex PCR, while the TCRdb copy is restricted to in-frame clones and leaves out a portion. The data show 110,000 or so clones, about 89% seen once. The germline CDR1 and CDR2 sequences are LNHDA and SQIVND (reference sequence). V was shortened by 1 base and J by 5 bases, with 11 bases between the two germline ends. The CDR3 is 15 residues long. The TCR originated in a woman in her late teens or twenties. V gene TRBV19 combines with J gene TRBJ2-2; D is undetermined. Sample: peripheral blood mononuclear cells (PBMCs). CDR3 residues: CASSIVRQATGELFF. The CDR3 DNA reads as TGTGCCAGTAGTATAGTGAGGCAGGCAACCGGGGAGCTGTTTTTT.